This T cell receptor (beta chain) was found in a study of blood T cell repertoires in COVID-19. Study-level information: Material from acute and convalescent COVID-19 was sourced from the United States, Italy and Spain. The cDNA or gDNA used as material had been derived from T cells, B-cell-depleted T cells, or PBMCs.

Original analysis: Estimation of nucleated cell counts was performed using reference gene primer amplification. Sequencing was performed with immunoSEQ multiplex PCR; in TCRdb, only in-frame clones are kept and a portion is missing. V and J calls plus clone size are reproduced from that table; the DNA served to infer D and trimming. The sample includes fewer than 150,000 clones, roughly 89% of them seen just once. Germline-derived CDR1 and CDR2 are SGHKS and YYEKEE (reference sequence). The CDR3 has 16 residues. With 3 bases removed from V and 0 bases from J, the gap between germline ends came to 13 bases. One Seattle source followed patients from active infection through their disease course.

Specimen: peripheral blood. The gene calls are TRBV5-5 and TRBJ2-4; D is unresolved. This TCR came from a woman aged 55-69 years with COVID-19, enrolled during active disease. CDR3 loop: CASSSPLALAKNIQYF. The CDR3 DNA reads as TGTGCCAGCAGCTCCCCCCTGGCCTTAGCCAAAAACATTCAGTACTTC.